Following are 22 T cell receptor beta chains from one sample sequenced in a study of CD8+CD57+ T cells in acquired aplastic anemia. Patients picked for sequencing had shown CD8+CD57+ cell expansion detected by flow cytometry. Genomic DNA constituted the template upon which TCR beta VDJ and CDR3 profiling was performed. One entry per CDR3 protein results from TCRdb running MiXCR on the reads. The data show around 210,000 distinct CDR3 sequences, less than 75% seen once. The sample taken for sequencing was sorted CD4+, CD8+, or CD8+CD57+ T cells (not recorded which) from PBMCs. All receptors derive from a human donor with aplastic anemia.

As concerns this clonotype: Germline is not matched at one junction end, which may reflect a read error. The chain joins TRBV14 to TRBJ2-7; D could derive from TRBD1 or TRBD2 (5 bases each). This CDR3 region has 14 residues. CDR1 and CDR2 from the germline V gene are SGHDN and FVKESK. CDR3 sequence: CASSQRGRSYEQYF. The DNA of the CDR3 is TGCGCCAGCAGCCAGAGGGGTCGCTCCTACGAGCAGTACTTC. Full variable domain (missing parts from reference TRBV14 and TRBJ2-7): EAGVTQFPSHSVIEKGQTVTLRCDPISGHDNLYWYRRVMGKEIKFLLHFVKESKQDESGMPNNRFLAERTGGTYSTLKVQPAELEDSGVYFCASSQRGRSYEQYFGPGTRLTVT.

The chain employs TRBV5-1 and TRBJ2-4, with 7 bases that match TRBD2. The CDR3 consists of 16 residues. In germline, CDR1 is SGHRS, CDR2 YFSETQ. J was trimmed by 4 bases and V by 0 bases; bases with no gene match: 7. CDR3 amino acids: CASSLVAAGDKNIQYF. Written as DNA, the CDR3 is TGCGCCAGCAGCTTGGTAGCGGCGGGGGATAAAAACATTCAGTACTTC.

V is TRBV7-2 and J is TRBJ2-7; tentatively, D is TRBD1 or TRBD2 (5 bases each). The CDR3 is made up of 14 amino acids. Trimming removed 6 bases from V and 7 bases from J, with 19 bases in between. CDR1 SGHTA and CDR2 FQGNSA come from the germline V gene. The CDR3 nucleotides read TGTGCCAGCAGGGCCGGGGCAGGGTTCGGAGAGCAGTACTTC. Translated: CASRAGAGFGEQYF. The full variable domain, completed using reference TRBV7-2 and TRBJ2-7, is GAGVSQSPSNKVTEKGKDVELRCDPISGHTALYWYRQSLGQGLEFLIYFQGNSAPDKSGLPSDRFSAERTGGSVSTLTIQRTQQEDSAVYLCASRAGAGFGEQYFGPGTRLTVT.

This clonotype showed up just a few times. The rearrangement uses TRBV11-2 and TRBJ1-1; D remains unclear. Trimming cost V 5 bases and J 2 bases, with 12 bases left between them. The CDR3 is 14 amino acids. Germline loops: CDR1 SGHAT, CDR2 FQNNGV. CDR3 nucleotides: TGTGCCAGCAGCCCCGGATGGGCAAACACTGAAGCTTTCTTT. It yields the protein CASSPGWANTEAFF.

This clonotype was seen only once. The gene calls are TRBV7-3 and TRBJ2-2; 8 bases agree with TRBD1. The V gene end was trimmed by 5 bases and the J gene end by 4 bases; junction bases not matched to a gene: 6. Germline CDR1 reads SGHTA; CDR2 reads FQGTGA. The length of the CDR3 is 15 residues. This CDR3 reads CASSQDRVATGELFF. CDR3 sequence (DNA): TGTGCCAGCAGCCAGGACAGGGTAGCCACCGGGGAGCTGTTTTTT.

The V gene is TRBV12-3 or TRBV12-4, the J gene TRBJ2-7, with 7 nucleotides matching TRBD1. This CDR3 spans 14 amino acids. The ends lost 6 bases at V and 2 bases at J; junction bases unmatched: 7. The CDR3 reads CASSPGDSPYEQYF. Here the CDR3 DNA reads TGTGCCAGCAGCCCAGGGGACAGCCCCTACGAGCAGTACTTC.

This chain links TRBV19 with TRBJ1-1; D unresolved. V shed 9 bases and J shed 0 bases, with 14 bases lying between them. Germline CDR1 and CDR2: LNHDA and SQIVND (reference sequence). This CDR3 comprises 14 residues. CDR3 sequence (DNA): TGTGCCAGCCGGAAGTCTGGGATGAACACTGAAGCTTTCTTT. Translating gives CASRKSGMNTEAFF.

The rearrangement links TRBV2 to TRBJ2-1, with TRBD2 identical over 8 bases. The CDR3 has 16 amino acids. V shed 6 bases and J 4 bases; nucleotides not matched to a gene: 11. Looked up from germline, CDR1 is SNHLY and CDR2 is FYNNEI. The CDR3 DNA reads as TGTGCCAGCAGGGCTAGGACTAGCAGCTTTTACAATGAGCAGTTCTTC. Translating gives CASRARTSSFYNEQFF.

The V and J genes are TRBV4-3 and TRBJ2-7; TRBD1 or TRBD2 may be the D gene (5 bases each). This CDR3 has 15 residues. V was clipped by 3 bases and J by 3 bases, with 15 bases between them. Germline V gene sequence: CDR1 LGHNA, CDR2 YSLEER. DNA of the CDR3: TGCGCCAGCAGCCAGCACCGGGACGGACGCTACGAGCAGTACTTC. As protein: CASSQHRDGRYEQYF.

The J gene is TRBJ2-1, the V gene TRBV20-1; tentative D call: TRBD2 (5 bases). The CDR3 totals 14 residues. Germline loops: CDR1 DFQATT, CDR2 SNEGSKA (reference sequence). V shed 2 bases and J shed 8 bases, with 16 bases lying between them. CDR3 region: CSARRLAFTDEQFF. CDR3 bases: TGCAGTGCTAGACGGCTAGCTTTTACGGATGAGCAGTTCTTC.

The chain combines TRBV19 with TRBJ1-1; possibly TRBD1 for D (6 bases). V lost 2 bases and J 0 bases, leaving 13 bases between the germline ends. Per germline, CDR1 LNHDA and CDR2 SQIVND (reference sequence). The CDR3 runs to 16 residues. The CDR3 protein is CASSILLRGLNTEAFF. The CDR3 DNA follows: TGTGCCAGTAGTATACTCCTCAGGGGACTGAACACTGAAGCTTTCTTT.

The chain is built from TRBV20-1 and TRBJ2-7; maybe TRBD1 (6 bases). The CDR3 is 14 amino acids. Germline assignment: CDR1 DFQATT and CDR2 SNEGSKA (reference sequence). Trimming removed 1 base at V and 0 bases at J, with 10 bases between. The CDR3 DNA is TGCAGTGCTAGAGTTTGGACAGACTCCTACGAGCAGTACTTC. As protein: CSARVWTDSYEQYF.

This clonotype was recorded once. This sequence joins TRBV7-3 and TRBJ1-2; maybe TRBD1 (5 bases). Trimming cost V 4 bases and J 4 bases, with 19 bases left between them. This CDR3 comprises 16 residues. Germline CDR1 and CDR2: SGHTA and FQGTGA. For the CDR3, the DNA is TGTGCCAGCAGCTCCCGGGGGGGTGAACCGTTCTATGGCTACACCTTC. Translated, it gives CASSSRGGEPFYGYTF.

J is TRBJ1-1 and V is TRBV7-2; possibly TRBD1 for D (5 bases). CDR3 length equals 15 residues. Germline V gene data show CDR1 as SGHTA and CDR2 as FQGNSA. V was trimmed by 1 base and J by 1 base, leaving 10 bases between them. The CDR3 nucleotides are TGTGCCAGCAGCTTAGTTGAGGGGAGGAACACTGAAGCTTTCTTT. Encoded protein: CASSLVEGRNTEAFF.

The chain is built from TRBV5-1 and TRBJ1-5; D remains ambiguous. V lost 0 bases and J 7 bases, leaving 17 bases between the germline ends. There are 16 residues in the CDR3. CDR1 is SGHRS, CDR2 YFSETQ, per germline. DNA of the CDR3: TGCGCCAGCAGCTTGGACCCCCGGGGTGGGGAACAGCCCCAGCATTTT. Residues: CASSLDPRGGEQPQHF. The variable domain in full, with the rest retrieved from reference TRBV5-1 and TRBJ1-5, is KAGVTQTPRYLIKTRGQQVTLSCSPISGHRSVSWYQQTPGQGLQFLFEYFSETQRNKGNFPGRFSGRQFSNSRSEMNVSTLELGDSALYLCASSLDPRGGEQPQHFGDGTRLSIL.

The chain is built from TRBV7-8 and TRBJ2-7; D uncertain. The V end was cut by 5 bases, the J end by 4 bases, with 12 bases between. This CDR3 spans 13 amino acids. From germline, CDR1 is SGHVS and CDR2 FQNEAQ. Here the CDR3 reads CASSPEAVYEQYF. The CDR3 DNA follows: TGTGCCAGCAGCCCCGAGGCCGTATACGAGCAGTACTTC.

This clonotype was seen only a few times. The chain couples TRBV19 to TRBJ1-2; D gene unclear. Germline V gene data show CDR1 as LNHDA and CDR2 as SQIVND (reference sequence). The CDR3 contains 14 residues. V lost 4 bases, J lost 3 bases, and 12 bases lay in between. This CDR3 reads CASSTGSRYYGYTF. In DNA form, the CDR3 reads TGTGCCAGTAGTACGGGCAGCCGCTACTATGGCTACACCTTC.

The table lists this clonotype with many counts. The chain uses TRBV5-6 and TRBJ1-2; D uncertain. This CDR3 is 12 amino acids long. V was clipped by 1 base and J by 7 bases, with 8 bases between them. Per the germline V gene, CDR1 is SGHDT and CDR2 is YYEEEE. The CDR3 loop is CASSLRTPGYTF. In DNA form, the CDR3 reads TGTGCCAGCAGCTTGAGGACGCCTGGCTACACCTTC.

This rearrangement joins TRBV2 to TRBJ2-7, with 14 nucleotides matching TRBD2. With V trimmed by 4 bases and J by 6 bases, 2 bases remained unmatched. The CDR3 runs to 14 residues. From germline, CDR1 is SNHLY and CDR2 FYNNEI. The CDR3 spells CASSGLAGGGEQYF. CDR3 nucleotides: TGTGCCAGCAGTGGACTAGCGGGGGGGGGCGAGCAGTACTTC.

The chain joins TRBV19 to TRBJ2-5, with 7 bases identical to TRBD2. V was pared by 6 bases and J by 2 bases, with 9 bases of the junction left unmatched. The CDR3 runs to 15 residues. Germline loops: CDR1 LNHDA, CDR2 SQIVND (reference sequence). The CDR3 DNA reads TGTGCCAGTAGCCGCACTAGCGTGAGACAAGAGACCCAGTACTTC. It encodes CASSRTSVRQETQYF. The full variable domain, its missing parts supplied by reference TRBV19 and TRBJ2-5, is DGGITQSPKYLFRKEGQNVTLSCEQNLNHDAMYWYRQDPGQGLRLIYYSQIVNDFQKGDIAEGYSVSREKKESFPLTVTSAQKNPTAFYLCASSRTSVRQETQYFGPGTRLLVL.

This sequence joins TRBV20-1 and TRBJ2-7; TRBD1 is a possible D gene (6 bases). The CDR3 is made up of 13 amino acids. Per germline, CDR1 DFQATT and CDR2 SNEGSKA (reference sequence). Trimming took off 7 bases at V and 3 bases at J, with 16 bases between the two ends. The CDR3 loop reads CSVKNLGGYEQYF. In nucleotides, the CDR3 is TGCAGTGTTAAAAATTTAGGGGGCTACGAGCAGTACTTC.

The sample holds one count of this clonotype. The genes are TRBV7-9 and TRBJ2-6; TRBD2 aligns across 9 bases. This CDR3 region has 19 residues. The V segment lost 5 bases and the J segment 0 bases; nucleotides outside the gene matches: 11. CDR1 and CDR2 (germline): SEHNR, FQNEAQ (reference sequence). The CDR3 reads CASSLYLSGGDSGANVLTF. DNA of the CDR3: TGTGCCAGCAGCCTCTACCTTAGCGGGGGCGACTCTGGGGCCAACGTCCTGACTTTC.